This TCR beta chain stems from a study of identical twins. V trimming: 3 bases; J trimming: 5 bases; junction bases outside the gene matches: 4. This CDR3 is 13 amino acids long. Germline V gives CDR1 SGDLS, CDR2 YYNGEE. MiXCR was run by TCRdb on the 5' RACE reads, yielding one entry per CDR3 protein. The sample consists of under 500,000 distinct CDR3 sequences, roughly an eighth of them appearing once. These data were also filed under a second study, of yellow fever vaccine responses in identical twins.

The TCR sequence derives from a young woman in good health. The chain carries TRBV9 and TRBJ2-5; the match to TRBD2 covers 7 bases. Sequenced: CD4+ T cells sorted from blood. CDR3 DNA sequence: TGTGCCAGCAGCGCCGGGGGGATCGAGACCCAGTACTTC. Residues: CASSAGGIETQYF.